This TCR beta chain appears in the sequencing data of a study of blood T cell repertoires in COVID-19. Across the whole study: Sites in the United States, Italy and Spain provided acute and convalescent COVID-19 samples. PBMCs, B-cell-depleted T cells, or T cells provided the cDNA or gDNA that made up the material.

TCRdb's copy holds only in-frame clones and misses some; the assay was immunoSEQ multiplex PCR. The sample holds roughly 200,000 clones, roughly 79% seen once. The germline gives CDR1 SGHDN, CDR2 FVKESK. After removal of 2 bases from V and 9 bases from J, the junction contained 5 bases not matched to a gene. The CDR3 length is 15 residues. This chain uses TRBV14 with TRBJ2-1; TRBD2 agrees at 12 bases. The sample taken for sequencing was peripheral blood. The origin of this receptor is a woman aged 40 to 50 with COVID-19, enrolled during active disease. CDR3 sequence (DNA): TGTGCCAGCAGCCAACTAGCGGGAGGGCCATTTGAGCAGTTCTTC. Amino acid sequence: CASSQLAGGPFEQFF. The whole variable domain, remainder taken from reference TRBV14 and TRBJ2-1, is EAGVTQFPSHSVIEKGQTVTLRCDPISGHDNLYWYRRVMGKEIKFLLHFVKESKQDESGMPNNRFLAERTGGTYSTLKVQPAELEDSGVYFCASSQLAGGPFEQFFGPGTRLTVL.